The 19 T cell receptor beta chains below all came from one sample that was sequenced in a study of T cell responses to AZD1222 COVID-19 vaccine. Libraries were prepared by immunoSEQ multiplex PCR; TCRdb keeps only in-frame clonotypes and omits some of them. The table includes more than 150,000 clones, 85% to 95% detected once. The sample consisted of peripheral blood, taken 28 days after the second AZD1222 dose. These receptors were obtained from an adult who received the AZD1222 COVID-19 vaccine.

This sequence joins TRBV11-3 and TRBJ2-2, with TRBD2 matching over 8 bases. Germline V gives CDR1 SGHNT, CDR2 YENEEA. J was trimmed by 6 bases and V by 5 bases; bases with no gene match: 11. This CDR3 is 16 amino acids long. CDR3 nucleotides: TGTGCCAGCAGCCCCGACGGACTAGCCGTTCCCGGGGAGCTGTTTTTT. Protein sequence: CASSPDGLAVPGELFF.

This chain connects TRBV29-1 to TRBJ1-6; no definite D call. Trimming took off 4 bases at V and 5 bases at J, with 9 bases between the two ends. This CDR3 contains 13 residues. The germline gives CDR1 SQVTM, CDR2 ANQGSEA. As DNA, the CDR3 is TGCAGCGTTGGTACAGATAATAATTCACCCCTCCACTTT. Encoded protein: CSVGTDNNSPLHF.

V usage is TRBV14 and J usage is TRBJ1-1, with D uncertain. Germline CDR1 and CDR2: SGHDN and FVKESK. V was shortened by 1 base and J by 2 bases, with 5 bases between the two germline ends. There are 13 residues in the CDR3. The CDR3 nucleotides read TGTGCCAGCAGCCAAGGGCGTAACACTGAAGCTTTCTTT. Its translation is CASSQGRNTEAFF.

This clone was counted a single time. The genes are TRBV9 and TRBJ2-1, with D perhaps matching TRBD2 (5 bases). CDR1 is SGDLS, CDR2 YYNGEE, per germline. The CDR3 totals 16 residues. Trimming pared 0 bases from V and 1 base from J, leaving 11 bases between. For the CDR3, the DNA is TGTGCCAGCAGCGTAGAACGGCGGGTATCCTACAATGAGCAGTTCTTC. Its protein product is CASSVERRVSYNEQFF.

The gene calls are TRBV6-6 and TRBJ1-1; the D gene is possibly TRBD1 (5 bases). The V end lost 3 bases, the J end lost 0 bases, and 8 bases lay between the germline ends. The CDR3 runs to 14 residues. In germline, CDR1 is MNHNY, CDR2 SVGAGI (reference sequence). The CDR3 coding sequence is TGTGCCAGCAGTTATAGACAGCTGAACACTGAAGCTTTCTTT. The encoded protein is CASSYRQLNTEAFF.

The gene calls are TRBV6-4 and TRBJ2-1; 7 bases are shared with TRBD2. CDR1 is MRHNA and CDR2 is SNTAGT in the germline V gene. Trimming took 4 bases from V and 5 from J; bases not matched to a gene: 8. The CDR3 has 15 amino acids. CDR3 bases: TGTGCCAGCAGTGTCGGGTGGGAGGGCAACAATGAGCAGTTCTTC. Translation gives CASSVGWEGNNEQFF.

The V gene is TRBV5-1, the J gene TRBJ1-1, with 7 bases aligning to TRBD1. This CDR3 region has 14 residues. V shed 4 bases and J 1 base; nucleotides not matched to a gene: 4. Germline V lookup: CDR1 SGHRS, CDR2 YFSETQ. CDR3 coding DNA: TGCGCCAGCAGCCAGGACAGGCCGAACACTGAAGCTTTCTTT. Encoded protein: CASSQDRPNTEAFF.

This chain links TRBV3-1 (or the pseudogene TRBV3-2) with TRBJ1-1, with D perhaps matching TRBD1 (5 bases). The CDR3 is 14 residues long. Germline CDR1 reads LGHDT; CDR2 reads YNNKEL (reference sequence). V was cut by 2 bases and J by 8 bases, with 15 bases left in between. This chain's CDR3 is CASSQSFGQSEAFF. CDR3 sequence (DNA): TGTGCCAGCAGCCAATCATTTGGACAATCCGAAGCTTTCTTT.

This chain links TRBV13 with TRBJ1-2, with TRBD1 as a possible D gene (6 bases). CDR1 is PRHDT and CDR2 is FYEKMQ in the germline V gene (reference sequence). The CDR3 sequence is 13 residues long. Trimming pared 5 bases from V and 5 bases from J, leaving 12 bases between. The CDR3 DNA follows: TGTGCCAGCAGCGGAGGGGGTAGGTATGGCTACACCTTC. Residues: CASSGGGRYGYTF.

This chain uses TRBV7-2 with TRBJ1-1; D gene ambiguous. The CDR3 length is 13 residues. V lost 4 bases and J lost 2, with 8 bases in between. Germline loops: CDR1 SGHTA, CDR2 FQGNSA. CDR3 DNA: TGTGCCAGCAGCTATACGGGTAACACTGAAGCTTTCTTT. This sequence encodes CASSYTGNTEAFF.

The genes are TRBV2 and TRBJ1-1; tentative D call: TRBD1 (5 bases). The CDR3 has 17 amino acids. Per the germline V gene, CDR1 is SNHLY and CDR2 is FYNNEI. Trimming cost V 0 bases and J 0 bases, with 14 bases left between them. CDR3 loop: CASSEAQLGRLNTEAFF. The CDR3 DNA reads TGTGCCAGCAGTGAAGCCCAACTGGGGCGCCTGAACACTGAAGCTTTCTTT.

The chain combines TRBV18 with TRBJ2-5; D is undetermined. Germline values: CDR1 KGHSH, CDR2 LQKENI. Trimming removed 1 base at V and 3 bases at J, with 6 bases between. The CDR3 loop spans 13 amino acids. The CDR3 DNA reads as TGTGCCAGCTCACCACGTGCGGAAGAGACCCAGTACTTC. It codes for CASSPRAEETQYF.

The chain links TRBV5-1 to TRBJ1-5, with D possibly TRBD1 on 6 matching bases. The CDR3 length is 15 residues. Germline CDR1 SGHRS, CDR2 YFSETQ. The V end lost 1 base, the J end lost 2 bases, and 10 bases lay between the germline ends. The CDR3 coding sequence is TGCGCCAGCAGCTTGTCAGGGGTGGGCAATCAGCCCCAGCATTTT. Translation: CASSLSGVGNQPQHF.

The DNA of the CDR3 is TGTGCCAGCAGCGTTCAAGGGGACACTGAAGCTTTCTTT. Protein sequence: CASSVQGDTEAFF. The genes are TRBV9 and TRBJ1-1; tentatively, D is TRBD1 (5 bases). CDR1 is SGDLS, CDR2 YYNGEE, per germline. Deletions cut 2 bases from V and 3 bases from J, with 8 bases between. This CDR3 spans 13 amino acids.

This chain uses TRBV15 with TRBJ2-5, with 14 positions matching TRBD2. The V gene end was trimmed by 2 bases and the J gene end by 5 bases; junction bases not matched to a gene: 4. This CDR3 spans 16 amino acids. Germline V gene lookup returns CDR1 LNHNV and CDR2 YYDKDF (reference sequence). Written as DNA, the CDR3 is TGTGCCACCAGCAGATCGACTAGCGGGAGGGGGGAGACCCAGTACTTC. Protein sequence: CATSRSTSGRGETQYF.

The V gene is TRBV3-1 (or the pseudogene TRBV3-2), the J gene TRBJ2-1; either TRBD1 or TRBD2 may supply D (5 bases each). V was clipped by 6 bases and J by 9 bases, with 15 bases between them. The V gene's germline CDR1 is LGHDT and CDR2 YNNKEL (reference sequence). There are 13 residues in the CDR3. CDR3 loop: CASRNVGGSEQFF. The CDR3 DNA follows: TGTGCCAGCAGGAACGTTGGGGGAAGTGAGCAGTTCTTC.

The chain links TRBV5-1 to TRBJ2-1; a weak D match, TRBD2 (7 bases). Trimming removed 4 bases from V and 6 bases from J, with 17 bases in between. Germline CDR1 and CDR2: SGHRS and YFSETQ. The CDR3 runs to 15 residues. CDR3 loop: CASSRQGGGANEQFF. The CDR3 coding sequence is TGCGCCAGCAGCCGTCAGGGAGGGGGGGCCAATGAGCAGTTCTTC.

In DNA form, the CDR3 reads TGCGCCAGCAGCCGCAAGCGGAGGGAAAAACTGTTTTTT. Translated, it gives CASSRKRREKLFF. The V call is TRBV4-3, the J call TRBJ1-4; D is undetermined. This CDR3 comprises 13 residues. The germline V gene encodes CDR1 LGHNA and CDR2 YSLEER. Trimming removed 4 bases from V and 8 bases from J, with 11 bases in between.

DNA of the CDR3: TGTGCCAGCTGGGGGGGGACAGGGCCCATCCACGAGCAGTACTTC. It translates to CASWGGTGPIHEQYF. V and J are TRBV2 and TRBJ2-7; 9 bases match TRBD1. CDR1 is SNHLY, CDR2 FYNNEI, per germline. The CDR3 sequence is 15 residues long. Trimming cost V 8 bases and J 5 bases; bases outside gene matches: 13.